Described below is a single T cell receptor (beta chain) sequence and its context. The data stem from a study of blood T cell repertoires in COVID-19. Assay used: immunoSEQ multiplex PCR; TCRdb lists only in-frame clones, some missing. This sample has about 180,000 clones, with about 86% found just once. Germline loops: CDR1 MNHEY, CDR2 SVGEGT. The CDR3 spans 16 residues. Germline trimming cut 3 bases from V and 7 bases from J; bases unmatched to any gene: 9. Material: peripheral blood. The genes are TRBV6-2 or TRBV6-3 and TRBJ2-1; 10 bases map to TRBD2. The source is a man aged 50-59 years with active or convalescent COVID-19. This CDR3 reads CASSYPGTSVGNEQFF. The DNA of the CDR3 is TGTGCCAGCAGTTATCCCGGGACTAGCGTGGGGAATGAGCAGTTCTTC.